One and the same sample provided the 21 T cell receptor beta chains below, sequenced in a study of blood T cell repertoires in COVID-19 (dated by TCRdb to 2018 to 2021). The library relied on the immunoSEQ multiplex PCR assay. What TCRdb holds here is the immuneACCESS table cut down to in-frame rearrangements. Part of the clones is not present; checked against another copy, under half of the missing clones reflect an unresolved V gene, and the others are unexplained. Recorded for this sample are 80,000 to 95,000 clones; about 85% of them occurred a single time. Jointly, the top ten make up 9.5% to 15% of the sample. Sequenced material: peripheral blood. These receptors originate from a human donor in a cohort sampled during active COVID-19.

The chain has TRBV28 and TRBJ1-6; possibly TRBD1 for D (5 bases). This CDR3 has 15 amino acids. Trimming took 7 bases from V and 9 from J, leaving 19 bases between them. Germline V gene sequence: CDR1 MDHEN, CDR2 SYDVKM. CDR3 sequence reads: CASTYPRDFGSPLHF. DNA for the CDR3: TGTGCCAGCACCTACCCCCGGGACTTTGGTTCACCCCTCCACTTT. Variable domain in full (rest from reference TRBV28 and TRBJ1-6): DVKVTQSSRYLVKRTGEKVFLECVQDMDHENMFWYRQDPGLGLRLIYFSYDVKMKEKGDIPEGYSVSREKKERFSLILESASTNQTSMYLCASTYPRDFGSPLHFGNGTRLTVT.

CDR3 DNA: TGTGCCAGTAGTAATCCCGGGACAGCTATGGACACCATATATTTT. As protein: CASSNPGTAMDTIYF. The gene calls are TRBV19 and TRBJ1-3; 7 bases agree with TRBD1. The CDR3 runs 15 residues. Germline CDR1 and CDR2: LNHDA and SQIVND (reference sequence). Trimming removed 4 bases from V and 8 bases from J; junction bases left unmatched: 11.

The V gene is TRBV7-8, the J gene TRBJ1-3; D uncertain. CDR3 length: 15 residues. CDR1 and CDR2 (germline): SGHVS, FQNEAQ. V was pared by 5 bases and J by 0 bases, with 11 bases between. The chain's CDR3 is CASSLTGISGNTIYF. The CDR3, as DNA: TGTGCCAGCAGCCTAACCGGTATCTCTGGAAACACCATATATTTT.

CDR3 region: CASSPAGASRTGELFF. The DNA of the CDR3 is TGCGCCAGCAGCCCCGCCGGAGCTAGCCGGACCGGGGAGCTGTTTTTT. The V call is TRBV5-1, the J call TRBJ2-2; D may be TRBD2 (5 bases). The CDR3 totals 16 residues. CDR1 and CDR2 (germline): SGHRS, YFSETQ. Trimming pared 4 bases from V and 5 bases from J, leaving 18 bases between.

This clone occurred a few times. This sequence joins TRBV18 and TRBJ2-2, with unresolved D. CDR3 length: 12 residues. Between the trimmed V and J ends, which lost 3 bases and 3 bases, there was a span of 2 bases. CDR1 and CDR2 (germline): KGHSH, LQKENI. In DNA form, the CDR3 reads TGTGCCAGCTCACCCGACACCGGGGAGCTGTTTTTT. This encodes CASSPDTGELFF.

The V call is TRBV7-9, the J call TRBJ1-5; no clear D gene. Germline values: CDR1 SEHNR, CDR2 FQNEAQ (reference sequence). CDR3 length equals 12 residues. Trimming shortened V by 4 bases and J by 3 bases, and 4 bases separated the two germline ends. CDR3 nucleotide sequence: TGTGCCAGCAGCTCAAACAATCAGCCCCAGCATTTT. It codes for CASSSNNQPQHF.

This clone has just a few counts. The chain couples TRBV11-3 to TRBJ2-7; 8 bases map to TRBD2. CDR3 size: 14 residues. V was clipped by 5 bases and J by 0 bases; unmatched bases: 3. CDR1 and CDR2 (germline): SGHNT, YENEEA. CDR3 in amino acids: CASSLLAVSYEQYF. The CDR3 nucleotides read TGTGCCAGCAGCCTACTAGCGGTCTCCTACGAGCAGTACTTC. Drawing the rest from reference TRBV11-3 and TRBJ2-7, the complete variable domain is EAGVVQSPRYKIIEKKQPVAFWCNPISGHNTLYWYLQNLGQGPELLIRYENEEAVDDSQLPKDRFSAERLKGVDSTLKIQPAELGDSAVYLCASSLLAVSYEQYFGPGTRLTVT.

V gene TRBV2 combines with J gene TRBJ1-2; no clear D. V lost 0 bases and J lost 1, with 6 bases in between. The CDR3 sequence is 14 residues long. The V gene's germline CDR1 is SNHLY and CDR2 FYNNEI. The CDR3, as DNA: TGTGCCAGCAGTGAAGCCAGTTATAACTATGGCTACACCTTC. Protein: CASSEASYNYGYTF.

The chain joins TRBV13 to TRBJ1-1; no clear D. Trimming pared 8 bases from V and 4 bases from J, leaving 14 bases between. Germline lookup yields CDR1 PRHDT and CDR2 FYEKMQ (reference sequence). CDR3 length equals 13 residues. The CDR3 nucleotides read TGTGCCAGCGAGGGTCCGTTGGGCACTGAAGCTTTCTTT. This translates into CASEGPLGTEAFF.

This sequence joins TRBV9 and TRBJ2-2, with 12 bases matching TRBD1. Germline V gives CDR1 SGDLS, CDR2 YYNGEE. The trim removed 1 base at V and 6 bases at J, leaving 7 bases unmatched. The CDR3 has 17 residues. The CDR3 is CASSVHRDRGLSGELFF. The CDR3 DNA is TGTGCCAGCAGCGTACACCGGGACAGGGGGCTCTCCGGGGAGCTGTTTTTT.

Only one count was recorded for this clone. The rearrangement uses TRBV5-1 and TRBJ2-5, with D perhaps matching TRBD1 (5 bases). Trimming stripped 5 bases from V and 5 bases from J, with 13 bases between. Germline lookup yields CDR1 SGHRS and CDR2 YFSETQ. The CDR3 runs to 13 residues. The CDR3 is CASRSPGIETQYF. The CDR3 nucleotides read TGCGCCAGCAGATCCCCAGGGATTGAGACCCAGTACTTC.

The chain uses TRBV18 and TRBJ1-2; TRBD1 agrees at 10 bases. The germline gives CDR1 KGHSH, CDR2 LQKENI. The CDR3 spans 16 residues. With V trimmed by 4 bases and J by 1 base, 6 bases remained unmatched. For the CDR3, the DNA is TGTGCCAGCTCACTCGGGACAGGGGACCTTAACTATGGCTACACCTTC. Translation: CASSLGTGDLNYGYTF.

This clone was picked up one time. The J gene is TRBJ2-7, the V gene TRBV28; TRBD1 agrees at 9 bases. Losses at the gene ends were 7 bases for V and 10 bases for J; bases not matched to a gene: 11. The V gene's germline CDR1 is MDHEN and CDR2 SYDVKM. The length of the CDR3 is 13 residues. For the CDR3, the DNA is TGTGCCAGCACCGCCCCCGGGACAGGGAAACAGTACTTC. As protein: CASTAPGTGKQYF.

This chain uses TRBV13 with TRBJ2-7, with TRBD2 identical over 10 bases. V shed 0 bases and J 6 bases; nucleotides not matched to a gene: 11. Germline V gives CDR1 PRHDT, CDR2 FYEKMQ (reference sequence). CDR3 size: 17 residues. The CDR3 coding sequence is TGTGCCAGCAGCTTAGGGGGGAGCGGGAGGGCGTCGGGCGAGCAGTACTTC. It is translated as CASSLGGSGRASGEQYF.

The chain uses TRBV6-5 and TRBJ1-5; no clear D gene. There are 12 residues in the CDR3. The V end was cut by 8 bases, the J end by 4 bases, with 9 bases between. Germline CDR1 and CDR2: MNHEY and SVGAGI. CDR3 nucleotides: TGTGCCAGCTCACAACCTAATCAGCCCCAGCATTTT. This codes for CASSQPNQPQHF.

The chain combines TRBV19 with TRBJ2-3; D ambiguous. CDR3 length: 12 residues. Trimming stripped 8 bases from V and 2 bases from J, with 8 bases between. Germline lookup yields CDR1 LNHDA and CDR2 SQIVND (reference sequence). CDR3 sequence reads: CASSGFTDTQYF. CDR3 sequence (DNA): TGTGCCAGTTCAGGATTCACAGATACGCAGTATTTT.

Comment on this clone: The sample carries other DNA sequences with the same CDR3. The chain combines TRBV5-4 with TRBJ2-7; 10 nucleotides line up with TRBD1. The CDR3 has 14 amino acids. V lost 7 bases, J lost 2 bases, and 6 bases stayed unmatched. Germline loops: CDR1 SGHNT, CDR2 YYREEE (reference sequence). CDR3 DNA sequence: TGTGCCAGCTCTCGAGGGACAGGGGCCTACGAGCAGTACTTC. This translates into CASSRGTGAYEQYF.

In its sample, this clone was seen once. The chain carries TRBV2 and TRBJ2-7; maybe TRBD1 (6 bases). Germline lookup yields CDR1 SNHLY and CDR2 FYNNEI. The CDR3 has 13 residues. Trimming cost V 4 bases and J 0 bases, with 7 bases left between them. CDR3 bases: TGTGCCAGCAGTGGACAGGCCTCCTACGAGCAGTACTTC. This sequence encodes CASSGQASYEQYF. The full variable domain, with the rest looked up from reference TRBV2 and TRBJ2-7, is EPEVTQTPSHQVTQMGQEVILRCVPISNHLYFYWYRQILGQKVEFLVSFYNNEISEKSEIFDDQFSVERPDGSNFTLKIRSTKLEDSAMYFCASSGQASYEQYFGPGTRLTVT.

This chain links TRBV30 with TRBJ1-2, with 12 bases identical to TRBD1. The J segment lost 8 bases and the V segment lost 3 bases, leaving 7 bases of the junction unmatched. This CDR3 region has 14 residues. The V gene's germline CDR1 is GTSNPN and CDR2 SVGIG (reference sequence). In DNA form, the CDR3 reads TGTGCCTGGAGCCGGGACAGGGGGCGGATAGGCTACACCTTC. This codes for CAWSRDRGRIGYTF. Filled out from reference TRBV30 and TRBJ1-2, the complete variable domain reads SQTIHQWPATLVQPVGSPLSLECTVEGTSNPNLYWYRQAAGRGLQLLFYSVGIGQISSEVPQNLSASRPQDRQFILSSKKLLLSDSGFYLCAWSRDRGRIGYTFGSGTRLTVV.

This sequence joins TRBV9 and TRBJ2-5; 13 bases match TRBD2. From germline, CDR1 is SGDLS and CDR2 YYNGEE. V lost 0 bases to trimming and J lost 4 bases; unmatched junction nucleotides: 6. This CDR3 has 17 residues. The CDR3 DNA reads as TGTGCCAGCAGCGTAGGAACTAGCGGGGGGGTGGGAGAGACCCAGTACTTC. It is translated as CASSVGTSGGVGETQYF. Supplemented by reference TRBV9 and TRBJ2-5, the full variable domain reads DSGVTQTPKHLITATGQRVTLRCSPRSGDLSVYWYQQSLDQGLQFLIQYYNGEERAKGNILERFSAQQFPDLHSELNLSSLELGDSALYFCASSVGTSGGVGETQYFGPGTRLLVL.

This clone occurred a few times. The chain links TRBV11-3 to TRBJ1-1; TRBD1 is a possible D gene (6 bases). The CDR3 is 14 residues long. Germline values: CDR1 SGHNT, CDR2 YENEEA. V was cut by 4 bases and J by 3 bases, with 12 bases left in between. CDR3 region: CASSSGGLDTEAFF. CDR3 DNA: TGTGCCAGCAGCTCGGGGGGGCTGGACACTGAAGCTTTCTTT. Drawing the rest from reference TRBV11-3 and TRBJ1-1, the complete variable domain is EAGVVQSPRYKIIEKKQPVAFWCNPISGHNTLYWYLQNLGQGPELLIRYENEEAVDDSQLPKDRFSAERLKGVDSTLKIQPAELGDSAVYLCASSSGGLDTEAFFGQGTRLTVV.